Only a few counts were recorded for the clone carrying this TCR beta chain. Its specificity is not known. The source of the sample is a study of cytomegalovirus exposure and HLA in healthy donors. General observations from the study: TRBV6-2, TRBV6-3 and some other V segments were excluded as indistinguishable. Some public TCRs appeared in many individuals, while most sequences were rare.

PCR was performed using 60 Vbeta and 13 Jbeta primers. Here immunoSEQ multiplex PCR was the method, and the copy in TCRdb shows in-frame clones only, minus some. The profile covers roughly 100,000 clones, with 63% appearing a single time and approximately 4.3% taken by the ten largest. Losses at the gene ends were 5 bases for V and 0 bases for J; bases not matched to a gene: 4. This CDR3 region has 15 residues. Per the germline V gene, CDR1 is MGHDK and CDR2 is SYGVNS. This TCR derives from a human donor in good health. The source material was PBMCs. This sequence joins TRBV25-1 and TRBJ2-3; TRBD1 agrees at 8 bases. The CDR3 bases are TGTGCCAGCAGTCCCCGGACAGGGAGCACAGATACGCAGTATTTT. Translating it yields CASSPRTGSTDTQYF. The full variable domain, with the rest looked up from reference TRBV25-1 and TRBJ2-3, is EADIYQTPRYLVIGTGKKITLECSQTMGHDKMYWYQQDPGMELHLIHYSYGVNSTEKGDLSSESTVSRIRTEHFPLTLESARPSHTSQYLCASSPRTGSTDTQYFGPGTRLTVL.